The 28 T cell receptor beta chains listed next were all sequenced from one sample in a study of T cell repertoires in cytomegalovirus infection. TCRdb recomputed calls from the reads with MiXCR, one row per CDR3 protein. Of 180,000 or so distinct CDR3 sequences in the sample, about 18% were seen once. Input material: CD8+ T cells from PBMCs. All receptors come from a human donor in good health (CMV status not recorded). Some clones in this sample may be carry-over from other donors' samples.

This chain links TRBV5-5 with TRBJ1-5; 10 bases agree with TRBD1. Per germline, CDR1 SGHKS and CDR2 YYEKEE (reference sequence). Trimming removed 3 bases from V and 6 bases from J; junction bases left unmatched: 6. The CDR3 consists of 15 residues. The CDR3 protein is CASSSPGTGVQPQHF. The CDR3 nucleotides read TGTGCCAGCAGCTCACCCGGGACAGGGGTTCAGCCCCAGCATTTT.

This chain connects TRBV20-1 to TRBJ2-6; 7 bases match TRBD1. Germline assignment: CDR1 DFQATT and CDR2 SNEGSKA (reference sequence). The J segment lost 2 bases and the V segment lost 5 bases, leaving 15 bases of the junction unmatched. This CDR3 is built from 18 residues. This CDR3 is CSAPHRTGGDTGANVLTF. CDR3 nucleotides: TGCAGTGCTCCCCACCGGACAGGCGGTGACACTGGGGCCAACGTCCTGACTTTC.

This clonotype was counted ten times or more. V and J are TRBV7-8 and TRBJ1-1, with TRBD1 matching 8 bases. The CDR3 totals 14 residues. CDR1 and CDR2 (germline): SGHVS, FQNEAQ. With V trimmed by 3 bases and J by 1 base, 1 base remained unmatched. CDR3 sequence (DNA): TGTGCCAGCAGCTTGACAGGGGCGAACACTGAAGCTTTCTTT. It codes for CASSLTGANTEAFF.

This clonotype was recorded a few times. The V call is TRBV12-3 or TRBV12-4, the J call TRBJ2-1; 7 positions agree with TRBD2. V lost 3 bases, J lost 1 base, and 6 bases stayed unmatched. The CDR3 is made up of 16 amino acids. Here the CDR3 reads CASSFSPGGSYNEQFF. In nucleotides, the CDR3 is TGTGCCAGCAGTTTCTCCCCGGGGGGATCCTACAATGAGCAGTTCTTC.

The sample holds a few counts of this clonotype. The chain is built from TRBV29-1 and TRBJ2-7; D gene uncertain. The CDR3 is made up of 14 amino acids. With 0 bases removed from V and 2 bases from J, the gap between germline ends came to 11 bases. Per the germline V gene, CDR1 is SQVTM and CDR2 is ANQGSEA. The CDR3 reads CSVEDGQTAYEQYF. CDR3 nucleotide sequence: TGCAGCGTTGAAGATGGCCAGACGGCCTACGAGCAGTACTTC.

This clonotype was seen a few times. The J gene is TRBJ2-1, the V gene TRBV12-3 or TRBV12-4, with D possibly being TRBD1 or TRBD2 (5 bases each). Trimming shortened V by 6 bases and J by 10 bases, and 7 bases separated the two germline ends. The CDR3 has 10 amino acids. The CDR3 sequence: CASSGTEQFF. The CDR3 nucleotides are TGTGCCAGCAGCGGGACGGAGCAGTTCTTC.

This clonotype has just a few counts. The chain employs TRBV25-1 and TRBJ2-7; TRBD2 might be the D (6 bases). The germline V gene has CDR1 MGHDK and CDR2 SYGVNS. The CDR3 runs to 13 residues. Trimming took 7 bases from V and 5 from J, leaving 15 bases between them. CDR3 DNA sequence: TGTGCCAGCACCAGCGGGCGGGCAGACGAGCAGTACTTC. It yields the protein CASTSGRADEQYF.

The chain recombines TRBV10-3 with TRBJ1-6, with D unresolved. Deletions cut 0 bases from V and 7 bases from J, with 4 bases between. The length of the CDR3 is 13 residues. CDR1 ENHRY and CDR2 SYGVKD come from the germline V gene. The CDR3 nucleotides are TGTGCCATCAGTGAGTCGGGGAATTCACCCCTCCACTTT. Translated, it gives CAISESGNSPLHF.

The rearrangement joins TRBV7-9 to TRBJ1-5; the D gene is possibly TRBD1 (5 bases). Per the germline V gene, CDR1 is SEHNR and CDR2 is FQNEAQ (reference sequence). This CDR3 region has 14 residues. V lost 4 bases, J lost 3 bases, and 10 bases lay in between. The CDR3 DNA is TGTGCCAGCAGCTCCACAGGTATCAATCAGCCCCAGCATTTT. Translated: CASSSTGINQPQHF. The variable domain in full, completed from reference TRBV7-9 and TRBJ1-5, reads DTGVSQNPRHKITKRGQNVTFRCDPISEHNRLYWYRQTLGQGPEFLTYFQNEAQLEKSRLLSDRFSAERPKGSFSTLEIQRTEQGDSAMYLCASSSTGINQPQHFGDGTRLSIL.

V is TRBV4-3 and J is TRBJ2-1; D possibly corresponds to TRBD2 (5 bases). V was pared by 2 bases and J by 4 bases, with 12 bases between. This CDR3 is built from 15 residues. Germline loops: CDR1 LGHNA, CDR2 YSLEER. CDR3 region: CASSQTSDSYNEQFF. CDR3 coding DNA: TGCGCCAGCAGCCAAACTAGTGATTCGTACAATGAGCAGTTCTTC.

V is TRBV2 and J is TRBJ2-7, with D perhaps TRBD2 (5 bases). CDR1 and CDR2 from the germline V gene are SNHLY and FYNNEI. This CDR3 is 14 amino acids long. V was clipped by 1 base and J by 3 bases, with 10 bases between them. The CDR3 DNA sequence: TGTGCCAGCAGTGAAGACAGAGACTACTACGAGCAGTACTTC. This encodes CASSEDRDYYEQYF.

This chain joins TRBV29-1 and TRBJ2-3, with D perhaps TRBD1 (5 bases). V was cut by 0 bases and J by 4 bases, with 17 bases left in between. The CDR3 is made up of 16 amino acids. CDR1 and CDR2 (germline): SQVTM, ANQGSEA. The CDR3 loop is CSVEDFTVRVPDTQYF. CDR3 DNA: TGCAGCGTTGAAGATTTTACGGTCAGGGTACCAGATACGCAGTATTTT.

The chain uses TRBV7-6 and TRBJ2-5; 8 bases line up with TRBD2. Unmatched junction bases numbered 3, after V lost 1 base and J lost 2 bases. From germline, CDR1 is SGHVS and CDR2 FNYEAQ. This CDR3 spans 15 amino acids. CDR3 loop: CASSLELAEQETQYF. DNA of the CDR3: TGTGCCAGCAGCTTAGAACTAGCGGAACAAGAGACCCAGTACTTC.

This clonotype has at least ten counts. The CDR3, as DNA: TGTGCCAGCATCCTTGAGCCCGCCACGAACACCGGGGAGCTGTTTTTT. Its translation: CASILEPATNTGELFF. The rearrangement joins TRBV7-2 to TRBJ2-2; D is undetermined. The germline gives CDR1 SGHTA, CDR2 FQGNSA. The CDR3 runs to 16 residues. V lost 7 bases, J lost 0 bases, and 15 bases lay in between.

The table lists this clonotype with a few counts. The chain employs TRBV12-3 or TRBV12-4 and TRBJ1-2; possibly TRBD1 for D (5 bases). CDR3 length: 13 residues. V gave up 6 bases and J gave up 8 bases, with 16 bases separating them. The CDR3 region has the DNA TGTGCCAGCAGCTCGACCGGGACGGACGGCTACACCTTC. This codes for CASSSTGTDGYTF.

The V and J genes are TRBV29-1 and TRBJ1-5, with D tentatively TRBD1 (5 bases). The CDR3 runs to 13 residues. From germline, CDR1 is SQVTM and CDR2 ANQGSEA. V dropped 5 bases and J dropped 2 bases, with 10 bases sitting between them. In DNA form, the CDR3 reads TGCAGCGTTCGGGGGGAGGGCAATCAGCCCCAGCATTTT. Translated: CSVRGEGNQPQHF.

This clonotype turned up a few times. This sequence joins TRBV29-1 and TRBJ2-5, with unresolved D. Trimming left V 6 bases short and J 2 bases short, with 4 bases between. Germline CDR1 is SQVTM and CDR2 is ANQGSEA. CDR3 length: 10 residues. DNA of the CDR3: TGCAGCGTCCAGCAAGAGACCCAGTACTTC. Translating it yields CSVQQETQYF.

A few counts support this clonotype. At one boundary the junction diverges from the germline segment, which might be a read error. V and J are TRBV7-9 and TRBJ2-7; D is uncertain. This CDR3 contains 8 residues. Germline V gene sequence: CDR1 SEHNR, CDR2 FQNEAQ (reference sequence). The CDR3 DNA follows: TGTGCCAGCAGCCCAATCCACTTC. Translating gives CASSPIHF.

The chain combines TRBV29-1 with TRBJ2-4, with D perhaps assigned TRBD1 or TRBD2 (6 bases each). The V gene's germline CDR1 is SQVTM and CDR2 ANQGSEA. The length of the CDR3 is 17 residues. V lost 7 bases and J 8 bases, leaving 30 bases between the germline ends. CDR3 in DNA: TGCAGCGCCCAATCCTCAGACGCGGGACCGAGGGGGGACATTCAGTACTTC. This translates into CSAQSSDAGPRGDIQYF.

This clonotype has only a few counts. The rearrangement links TRBV12-3 or TRBV12-4 to TRBJ2-2; 9 bases line up with TRBD1. J was trimmed by 6 bases and V by 8 bases; bases with no gene match: 10. The CDR3 totals 15 residues. This chain's CDR3 is CASDGTGRFAGELFF. The CDR3 DNA follows: TGTGCCAGCGACGGGACAGGGCGATTTGCCGGGGAGCTGTTTTTT.

This clonotype was recorded many times. The chain links TRBV28 to TRBJ1-1; D gene uncertain. The CDR3 extends over 17 amino acids. Germline V CDR1 and CDR2: MDHEN, SYDVKM. V lost 2 bases and J 0 bases, leaving 16 bases between the germline ends. CDR3 amino acids: CASSLRSGGQLNTEAFF. The CDR3 bases are TGTGCCAGCAGTTTAAGATCTGGAGGGCAGTTGAACACTGAAGCTTTCTTT.

V is TRBV12-3 or TRBV12-4 and J is TRBJ1-1; no definite D call. The CDR3 runs 14 residues. The germline V and J ends were trimmed by 7 bases and 4 bases, with 16 bases remaining between them. The CDR3 nucleotides read TGTGCCAGCACCGAACTCGCGGGAGCCACTGAAGCTTTCTTT. It codes for CASTELAGATEAFF.

V is TRBV12-3 or TRBV12-4 and J is TRBJ2-4, with no clear D. V lost 5 bases, J lost 1 base, and 6 bases lay in between. The CDR3 runs to 13 residues. CDR3 protein: CASSRAAKNIQYF. The CDR3 DNA sequence: TGTGCCAGCAGTCGGGCCGCCAAAAACATTCAGTACTTC.

This clonotype was seen repeatedly, ten times or more. Here the CDR3 DNA reads TGTGCCAGCAGTTTGGCGGGGGGGCCGTCAGATACGCAGTATTTT. Amino acids: CASSLAGGPSDTQYF. This chain links TRBV27 with TRBJ2-3, with 9 bases matching TRBD2. Germline-derived CDR1 and CDR2 are MNHEY and SMNVEV (reference sequence). The CDR3 consists of 15 residues. V gave up 3 bases and J gave up 4 bases; unmatched junction bases: 5.

This clonotype turned up a few times. This sequence joins TRBV7-9 and TRBJ1-4; no definite D call. CDR1 and CDR2 from the germline V gene are SEHNR and FQNEAQ (reference sequence). CDR3 length: 13 amino acids. Between the trimmed V and J ends, which lost 7 bases and 4 bases, there was a span of 10 bases. The CDR3 is CASNLQSNEKLFF. The CDR3 region has the DNA TGTGCCAGCAACCTACAGAGTAATGAAAAACTGTTTTTT.

This clonotype was recorded many times. This rearrangement joins TRBV7-2 to TRBJ2-4, with D possibly being TRBD1 (5 bases). This CDR3 is built from 15 residues. CDR1 and CDR2 (germline): SGHTA, FQGNSA. Trimming cost V 4 bases and J 8 bases, with 18 bases left between them. DNA for the CDR3: TGTGCCAGCAGCTCCGCGTGGGGCATCGGTGACATTCAGTACTTC. Amino acids: CASSSAWGIGDIQYF.

The sample holds a few counts of this clonotype. This chain uses TRBV20-1 with TRBJ2-3; D remains ambiguous. The CDR3 spans 15 residues. In germline, CDR1 is DFQATT, CDR2 SNEGSKA (reference sequence). V lost 4 bases, J lost 2 bases, and 16 bases lay in between. CDR3: CSANIYDGPTDTQYF. The DNA for the CDR3 is TGCAGTGCTAATATTTACGATGGGCCCACAGATACGCAGTATTTT.

This clonotype has a handful of counts. V is TRBV6-2 or TRBV6-3 and J is TRBJ1-1, with TRBD1 matching 8 bases. V lost 6 bases, J lost 4 bases, and 7 bases stayed unmatched. The V gene's germline CDR1 is MNHEY and CDR2 SVGEGT. The CDR3 has 14 amino acids. CDR3 sequence reads: CASSHFGQGTEAFF. The CDR3 coding sequence is TGTGCCAGCAGCCACTTTGGACAGGGCACTGAAGCTTTCTTT.